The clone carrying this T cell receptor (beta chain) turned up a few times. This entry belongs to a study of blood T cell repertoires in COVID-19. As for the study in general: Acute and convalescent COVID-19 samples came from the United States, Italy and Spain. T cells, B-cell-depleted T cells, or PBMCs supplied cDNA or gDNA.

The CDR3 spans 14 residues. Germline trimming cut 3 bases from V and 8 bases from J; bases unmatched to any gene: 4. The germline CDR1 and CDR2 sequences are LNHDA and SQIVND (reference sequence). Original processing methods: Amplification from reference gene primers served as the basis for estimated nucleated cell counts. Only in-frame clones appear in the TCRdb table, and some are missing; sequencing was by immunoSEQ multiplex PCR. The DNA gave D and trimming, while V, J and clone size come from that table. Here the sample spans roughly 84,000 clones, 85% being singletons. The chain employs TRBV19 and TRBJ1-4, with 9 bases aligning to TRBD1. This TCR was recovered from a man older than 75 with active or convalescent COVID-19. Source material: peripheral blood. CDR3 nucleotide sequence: TGTGCCAGTAGTATTGGGACAGGGAAAGAAAAACTGTTTTTT. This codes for CASSIGTGKEKLFF.